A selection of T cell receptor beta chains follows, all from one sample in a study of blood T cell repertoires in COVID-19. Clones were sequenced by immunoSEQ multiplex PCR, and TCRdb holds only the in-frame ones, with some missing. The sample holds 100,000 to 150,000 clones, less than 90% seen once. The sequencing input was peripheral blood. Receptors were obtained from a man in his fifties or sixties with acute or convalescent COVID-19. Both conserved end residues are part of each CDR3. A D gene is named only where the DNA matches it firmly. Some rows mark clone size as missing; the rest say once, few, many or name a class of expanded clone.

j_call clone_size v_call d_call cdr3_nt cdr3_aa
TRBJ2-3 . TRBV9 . TGTGCCAGCAGCGACGGTTCAGATACGCAGTATTTT CASSDGSDTQYF
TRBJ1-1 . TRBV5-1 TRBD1 TGCGCCAGCAGCTTGGGACAGGGGGCTATGAACACTGAAGCTTTCTTT CASSLGQGAMNTEAFF
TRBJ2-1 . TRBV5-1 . TGCGCCAGCAGTGAAGCGGAGTCCTACAATGAGCAGTTCTTC CASSEAESYNEQFF
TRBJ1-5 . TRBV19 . TGTGCCAGTAGTGGTAGTTATAGCAATCAGCCCCAGCATTTT CASSGSYSNQPQHF
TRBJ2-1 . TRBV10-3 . TGTGCCATGGGAGTCTCCAATGAGCAGTTCTTC CAMGVSNEQFF
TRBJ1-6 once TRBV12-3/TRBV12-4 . TGTGCCAGCCAGAAAAGCTATAATTCACCCCTCCACTTT CASQKSYNSPLHF
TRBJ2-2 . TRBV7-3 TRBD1 TGTGCCAGCAGCTTAAGTGTGGGACAGCAATACACCGGGGAGCTGTTTTTT CASSLSVGQQYTGELFF
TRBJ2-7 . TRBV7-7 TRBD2 TGTGCCAGCAGCCCGGGACTAGCGGGACGAGGGGTCGAGCAGTACTTC CASSPGLAGRGVEQYF
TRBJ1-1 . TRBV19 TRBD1 TGTGCCAGTAGTGCCGGGACAGCTAACACTGAAGCTTTCTTT CASSAGTANTEAFF
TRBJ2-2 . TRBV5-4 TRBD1 TGTGCCAGCAGCCCAGGGGGCTACACCGGGGAGCTGTTTTTT CASSPGGYTGELFF
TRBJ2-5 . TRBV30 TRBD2 TGTGCCTGGAACGGGGGGCAAGAGACCCAGTACTTC CAWNGGQETQYF
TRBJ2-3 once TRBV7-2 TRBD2 TGTGCCAGCAGCTTAGGGTTTGCGGGAGGGAGTACAGATACGCAGTATTTT CASSLGFAGGSTDTQYF
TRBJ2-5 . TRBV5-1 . TGCGCCAGCAGCTTGGCTCCTACAGCCAACCAAGAGACCCAGTACTTC CASSLAPTANQETQYF
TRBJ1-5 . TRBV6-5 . TGTGCCAGCAGTTACTCGAGAGGCCAGCCCCAGCATTTT CASSYSRGQPQHF
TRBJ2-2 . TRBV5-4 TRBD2 TGTGCCAGCAGTTTTACCCTAGCGGGGCGAAACGGGGAGCTGTTTTTT CASSFTLAGRNGELFF
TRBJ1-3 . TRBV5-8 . TGTGCCAGCAGGATGACAGGTGGAAACACCATATATTTT CASRMTGGNTIYF
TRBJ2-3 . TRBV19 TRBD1 TGTGCCAGTAGTGAGACAGGGGGCAGCACAGATACGCAGTATTTT CASSETGGSTDTQYF
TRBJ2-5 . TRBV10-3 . TGTGCCATCAGTGTTGAAGACCGGGGGACCCAGTACTTC CAISVEDRGTQYF
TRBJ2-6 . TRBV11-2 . TGTGCCAGCAGCTTAGCCCAGGGGGGTGGGGCCAACGTCCTGACTTTC CASSLAQGGGANVLTF
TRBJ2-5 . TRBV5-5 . TGTGCCAGCAGCTCACAGGGTCGGGAGACCCAGTACTTC CASSSQGRETQYF
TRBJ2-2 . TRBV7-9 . TGTGCCAGCAGCGCCGGGACTTCGGGCGGGGAGCTGTTTTTT CASSAGTSGGELFF
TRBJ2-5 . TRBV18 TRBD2 TGTGCCAGCTCACCGTTCAGCGGGAGGCCCCAAGAGACCCAGTACTTC CASSPFSGRPQETQYF
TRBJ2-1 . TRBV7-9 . TGTGCCAGCACCCCTGTCGGTCTAGCGTTGATTAATGAGCAGTTCTTC CASTPVGLALINEQFF
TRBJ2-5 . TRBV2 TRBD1 TGTGCCAGCAGTGAGACCTTGGACAGGGGGCCCGCCCAAGAGACCCAGTACTTC CASSETLDRGPAQETQYF
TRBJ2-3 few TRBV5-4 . TGTGCCAGCAGCCCAGGACTGAACACAGATACGCAGTATTTT CASSPGLNTDTQYF
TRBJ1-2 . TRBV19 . TGTGCCAGTAGTATGAACTCCTATGGCTACACCTTC CASSMNSYGYTF
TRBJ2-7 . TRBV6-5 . TGTGCCAGCAGTTACGATTGGGAGCTCTACGAGCAGTACTTC CASSYDWELYEQYF
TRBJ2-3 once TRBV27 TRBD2 TGTGCCAGCAAAACCCCGGGAGGCAGCACAGATACGCAGTATTTT CASKTPGGSTDTQYF
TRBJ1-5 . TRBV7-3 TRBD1 TGTGCCAGCAGCCCCGAGGACAGGGGGCGCCGTCAGCCCCAGCATTTT CASSPEDRGRRQPQHF
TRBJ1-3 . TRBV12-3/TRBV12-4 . TGTGCCAGCAGCGTCAGCTCTGGAAACACCATATATTTT CASSVSSGNTIYF
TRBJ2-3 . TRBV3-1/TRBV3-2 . TGTGCCAGCAGCCAAGTAGCAGATACGCAGTATTTT CASSQVADTQYF
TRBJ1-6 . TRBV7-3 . TGTGCCAGCAGTTACTCGAAAGATTCACCCCTCCACTTT CASSYSKDSPLHF
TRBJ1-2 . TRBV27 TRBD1 TGTGCCAGCAGTTGGTCAGGGGGCGCTTCTAACTATGGCTACACCTTC CASSWSGGASNYGYTF
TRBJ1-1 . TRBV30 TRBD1 TGTGCCTGGAGTGTCAGGGGGTTGAACACTGAAGCTTTCTTT CAWSVRGLNTEAFF
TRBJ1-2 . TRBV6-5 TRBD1 TGTGCCAGCAGCAAGGGGACAGCCGAGCCCTATGGCTACACCTTC CASSKGTAEPYGYTF
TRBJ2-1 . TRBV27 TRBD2 TGTGCCACCAGACTTCGAGCGGGGGCAAACAATGAGCAGTTCTTC CATRLRAGANNEQFF
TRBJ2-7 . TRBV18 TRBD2 TGTGCCAGCTCACCAAGCGGGACCTACGAGCAGTACTTC CASSPSGTYEQYF
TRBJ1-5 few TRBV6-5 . TGTGCCAGCAGCCCCGAAGAGAATCAGCCCCAGCATTTT CASSPEENQPQHF
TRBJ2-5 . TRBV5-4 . TGTGCCAGCAGCTTGGCCGCACAGGCCGGGCGAGAGACCCAGTACTTC CASSLAAQAGRETQYF
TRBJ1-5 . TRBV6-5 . TGTGCCAGCAGCCCGGGGAGGGGTAACAATCAGCCCCAGCATTTT CASSPGRGNNQPQHF
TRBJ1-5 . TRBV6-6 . TGTGCCAGCAGTTTGGGCAGGGGTAGCGATCAGCCCCAGCATTTT CASSLGRGSDQPQHF
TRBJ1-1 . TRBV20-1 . TGCAGTGCGAGTGGTCTTACAGGCAACACTGAAGCTTTCTTT CSASGLTGNTEAFF
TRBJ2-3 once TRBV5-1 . TGCGCCAGCAGCTTGGCCAGGGGGGATGTCGCAGATACGCAGTATTTT CASSLARGDVADTQYF
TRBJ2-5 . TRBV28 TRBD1 TGTGCCAGCAGTTACACCTCCGGGACAGGGGGGGAGACCCAGTACTTC CASSYTSGTGGETQYF
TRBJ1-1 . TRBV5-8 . TGTGCCAGCAGCTTGGACATCATGAACACTGAAGCTTTCTTT CASSLDIMNTEAFF
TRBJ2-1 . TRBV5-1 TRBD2 TGCGCCAGCAGCGACCCTAGCGGGAGCTTTGAGCAGTTCTTC CASSDPSGSFEQFF
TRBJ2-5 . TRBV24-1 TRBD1 TGTGCCACCAGTCCGGGACAGGTTCAAGAGACCCAGTACTTC CATSPGQVQETQYF
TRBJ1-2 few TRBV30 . TGTGCCAGAATGAACAGGCGCGTTGGCTACACCTTC CARMNRRVGYTF
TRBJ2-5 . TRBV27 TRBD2 TGTGCCAGCAGTCGGGGGACTAGCCAAGAGACCCAGTACTTC CASSRGTSQETQYF
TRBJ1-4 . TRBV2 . TGTGCCAGCAGTGAAGGGGAGGTTAATCAAAAACTGTTTTTT CASSEGEVNQKLFF
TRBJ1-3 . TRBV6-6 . TGTGCCAGCAGCCGATCCGGGACAAGCTCTGGAAACACCATATATTTT CASSRSGTSSGNTIYF
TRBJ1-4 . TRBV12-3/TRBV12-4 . TGTGCCAGCAGGTTGAGTAATGAAAAACTGTTTTTT CASRLSNEKLFF
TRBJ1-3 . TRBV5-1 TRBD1 TGCGCCAGCAGCTTGCCGACAGGGGGCGGTCGTGGAAACACCATATATTTT CASSLPTGGGRGNTIYF
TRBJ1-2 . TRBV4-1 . TGCGCCAGCAGCCAAGATGGGCAGGGGAACTATGGCTACACCTTC CASSQDGQGNYGYTF
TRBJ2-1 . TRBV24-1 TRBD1 TGTGCCACCAGTGATATGGGACAGCACTACAATGAGCAGTTCTTC CATSDMGQHYNEQFF
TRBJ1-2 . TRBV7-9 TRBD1 TGTGCCAGCAGTTCTCCCGACAGGGGGCATAACTATGGCTACACCTTC CASSSPDRGHNYGYTF
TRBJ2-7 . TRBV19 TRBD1 TGTGCCGGTCAGGGCGGGACAGGGTCCTACGAGCAGTACTTC CAGQGGTGSYEQYF
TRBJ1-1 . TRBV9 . TGTGCCAGCAGCGTCAGGGGTTTGGGCACTGAAGCTTTCTTT CASSVRGLGTEAFF
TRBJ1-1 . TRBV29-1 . TGCAGCGTTGAAGATCAGGGGACTGAAGCTTTCTTT CSVEDQGTEAFF